The TCR beta chain described here comes from a study of blood T cell repertoires in COVID-19. Method: immunoSEQ multiplex PCR; TCRdb's copy keeps in-frame clones and lacks some. The sample holds 150,000 to 200,000 clones, roughly 84% seen once. Trimming pared 4 bases from V and 9 bases from J, leaving 15 bases between. The CDR3 is made up of 13 amino acids. Germline lookup yields CDR1 LGHDT and CDR2 YNNKEL (reference sequence). The clonotype was recovered from a woman between 50 and 59 years old with COVID-19, enrolled during active disease. The sequenced sample was peripheral blood. This chain joins TRBV3-1 (or the pseudogene TRBV3-2) and TRBJ1-2, with D possibly being TRBD1 (6 bases). In DNA form, the CDR3 reads TGTGCCAGCAGCCCCCGGGACAAAGGGCGCTACACCTTC. It translates to CASSPRDKGRYTF.